Sequencing of this TCR beta chain was carried out in a study of shared clonotypes between healthy human individuals. Naive CD8 cells lacked CD45RO, underwent positive selection for CCR7 and left out terminally differentiated effector memory CD45RA+ cells. This CDR3 contains 16 residues. V lost 0 bases, J lost 6 bases, and 18 bases lay in between. Germline V gene sequence: CDR1 SGHVS, CDR2 FQNEAQ. Methods used by the authors: Sequence data from immunoSEQ were junction-only and lacked quality scores; consequently, filtering differed. TCRdb keeps only in-frame clones here, not all; method: immunoSEQ multiplex PCR. D and trimming were read from the DNA, whereas the V and J calls and clone size are those reported in that table. The sample lists about 820,000 clones, approximately 92% occurring once.

This chain joins TRBV7-8 and TRBJ2-7; D perhaps matches TRBD2 (6 bases). The clonotype was recovered from a man aged 25 to 40 in good health. Sequencing used naive CD8+ T cells sorted from blood. CDR3 loop: CASSLAPQGGSGEQYF. The CDR3 region has the DNA TGTGCCAGCAGCTTAGCGCCCCAGGGAGGATCGGGCGAGCAGTACTTC.